This T cell receptor (beta chain) was sequenced during a study of identical twins. TCRdb independently ran MiXCR on the 5' RACE reads; one entry per CDR3 protein. Of 200,000 to 300,000 distinct CDR3 sequences in the sample, roughly a tenth were seen once. Comments on this clonotype: Its antigen is unknown.

Study-wide findings and caveats: Cord blood beta clonotypes that were abundant carried fewer insertions, and memory repertoires showed no such trend.

This CDR3 contains 13 residues. Germline V gene lookup returns CDR1 SGHNT and CDR2 YYREEE (reference sequence). With 4 bases removed from V and 3 bases from J, the gap between germline ends came to 10 bases. The sequence was collected from a man in his fifties or sixties in good health. This rearrangement joins TRBV5-4 to TRBJ2-5; either TRBD1 or TRBD2 may supply D (5 bases each). The sequenced sample was memory T cells sorted from blood. The CDR3 here is CASSQGREETQYF. For the CDR3, the DNA is TGTGCCAGCAGCCAGGGACGGGAAGAGACCCAGTACTTC.